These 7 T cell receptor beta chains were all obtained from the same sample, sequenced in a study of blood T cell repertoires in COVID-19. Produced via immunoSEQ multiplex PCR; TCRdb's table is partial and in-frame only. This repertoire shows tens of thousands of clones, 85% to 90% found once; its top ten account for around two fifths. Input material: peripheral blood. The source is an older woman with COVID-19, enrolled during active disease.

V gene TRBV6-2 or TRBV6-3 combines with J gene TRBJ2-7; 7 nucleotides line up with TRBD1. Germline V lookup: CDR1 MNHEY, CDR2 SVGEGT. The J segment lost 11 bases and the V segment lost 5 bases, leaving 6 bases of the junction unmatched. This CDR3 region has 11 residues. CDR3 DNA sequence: TGTGCCAGCAGTAACGACAGGGATGAGTACTTC. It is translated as CASSNDRDEYF.

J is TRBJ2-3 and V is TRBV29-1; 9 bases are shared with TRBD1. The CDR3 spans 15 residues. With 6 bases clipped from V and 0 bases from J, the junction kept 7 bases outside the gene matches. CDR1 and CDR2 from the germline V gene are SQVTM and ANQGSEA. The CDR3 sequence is CSVATGGASTDTQYF. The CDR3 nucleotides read TGCAGCGTAGCCACAGGGGGCGCGAGCACAGATACGCAGTATTTT.

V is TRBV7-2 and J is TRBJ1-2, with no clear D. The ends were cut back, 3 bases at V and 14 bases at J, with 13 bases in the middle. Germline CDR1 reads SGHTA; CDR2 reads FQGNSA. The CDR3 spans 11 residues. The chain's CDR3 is CASSFGRTMTF. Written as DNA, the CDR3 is TGTGCCAGCAGCTTTGGCAGGACTATGACCTTC. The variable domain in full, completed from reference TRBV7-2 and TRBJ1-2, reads GAGVSQSPSNKVTEKGKDVELRCDPISGHTALYWYRQSLGQGLEFLIYFQGNSAPDKSGLPSDRFSAERTGGSVSTLTIQRTQQEDSAVYLCASSFGRTMTFGSGTRLTVV.

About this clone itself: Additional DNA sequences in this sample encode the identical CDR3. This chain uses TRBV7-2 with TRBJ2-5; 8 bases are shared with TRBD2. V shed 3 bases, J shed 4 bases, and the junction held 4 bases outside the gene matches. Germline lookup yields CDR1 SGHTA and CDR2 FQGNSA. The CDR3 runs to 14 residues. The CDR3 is CASSLGLAGETQYF. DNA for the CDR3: TGTGCCAGCAGCTTGGGCCTAGCGGGAGAGACCCAGTACTTC.

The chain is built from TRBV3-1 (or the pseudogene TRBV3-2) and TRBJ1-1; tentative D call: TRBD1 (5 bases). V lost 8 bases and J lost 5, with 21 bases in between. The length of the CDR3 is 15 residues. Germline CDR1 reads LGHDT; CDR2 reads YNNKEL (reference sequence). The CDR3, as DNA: TGTGCCAGCGGACCGGGACTTCAAAGGGCAACTGAAGCTTTCTTT. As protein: CASGPGLQRATEAFF.

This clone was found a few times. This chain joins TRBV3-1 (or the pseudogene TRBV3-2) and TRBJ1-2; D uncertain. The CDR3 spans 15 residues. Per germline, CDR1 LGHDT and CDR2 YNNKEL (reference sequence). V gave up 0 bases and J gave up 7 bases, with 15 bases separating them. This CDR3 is CASSQDNRLEGGYTF. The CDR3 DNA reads TGTGCCAGCAGCCAAGACAACCGATTGGAGGGTGGCTACACCTTC.

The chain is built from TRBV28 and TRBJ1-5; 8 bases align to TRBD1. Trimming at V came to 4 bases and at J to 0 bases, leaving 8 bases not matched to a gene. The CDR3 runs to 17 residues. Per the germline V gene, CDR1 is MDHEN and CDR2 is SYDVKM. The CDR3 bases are TGTGCCAGCAGTTCCGGACAGGGCCCCTATAGCAATCAGCCCCAGCATTTT. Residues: CASSSGQGPYSNQPQHF.